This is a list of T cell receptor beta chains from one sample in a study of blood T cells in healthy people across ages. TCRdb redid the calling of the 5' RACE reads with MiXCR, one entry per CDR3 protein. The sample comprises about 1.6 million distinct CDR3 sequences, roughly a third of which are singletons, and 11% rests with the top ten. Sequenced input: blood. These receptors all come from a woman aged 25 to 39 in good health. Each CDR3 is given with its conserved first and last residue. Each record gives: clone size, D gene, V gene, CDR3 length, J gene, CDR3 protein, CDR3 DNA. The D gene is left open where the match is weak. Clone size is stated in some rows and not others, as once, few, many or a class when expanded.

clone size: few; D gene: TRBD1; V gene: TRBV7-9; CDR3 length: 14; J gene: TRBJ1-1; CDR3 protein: CASSSPGGDTEAFF; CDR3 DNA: TGTGCCAGCAGCTCACCAGGGGGGGACACTGAAGCTTTCTTT
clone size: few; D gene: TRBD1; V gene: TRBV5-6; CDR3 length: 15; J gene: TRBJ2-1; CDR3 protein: CASSLNGQGRNEQFF; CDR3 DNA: TGTGCCAGCAGCTTAAACGGACAGGGGCGGAATGAGCAGTTCTTC
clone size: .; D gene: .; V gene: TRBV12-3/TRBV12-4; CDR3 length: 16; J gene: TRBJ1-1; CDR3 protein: CASWSTALIGRTEAFF; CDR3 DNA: TGTGCCAGCTGGTCGACAGCCCTAATCGGTCGCACTGAAGCTTTCTTT
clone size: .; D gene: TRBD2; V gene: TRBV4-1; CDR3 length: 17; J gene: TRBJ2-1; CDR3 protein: CASSPGGATMRVNEQFF; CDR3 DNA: TGCGCCAGCAGCCCGGGGGGGGCGACAATGCGGGTCAATGAGCAGTTCTTC
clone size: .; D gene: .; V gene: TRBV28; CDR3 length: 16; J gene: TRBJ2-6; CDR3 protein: CASSLPQGLGADVLTF; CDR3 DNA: TGTGCCAGCAGTTTGCCCCAGGGCCTTGGGGCCGACGTCCTGACTTTC
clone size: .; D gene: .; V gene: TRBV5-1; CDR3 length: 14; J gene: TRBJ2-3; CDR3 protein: CASSLGLPGDTQYF; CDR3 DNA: TGCGCCAGCAGCTTGGGACTTCCTGGAGATACGCAGTATTTT
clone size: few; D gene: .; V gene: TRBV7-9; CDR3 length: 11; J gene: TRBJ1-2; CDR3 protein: CASSLERGYTF; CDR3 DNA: TGTGCCAGCAGCTTAGAGCGGGGCTACACCTTC
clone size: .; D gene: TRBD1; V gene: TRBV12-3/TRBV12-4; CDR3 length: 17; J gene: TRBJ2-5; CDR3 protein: CASSLALRTGVRETQYF; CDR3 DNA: TGTGCCAGCAGTTTAGCGCTTCGGACAGGGGTGAGGGAGACCCAGTACTTC
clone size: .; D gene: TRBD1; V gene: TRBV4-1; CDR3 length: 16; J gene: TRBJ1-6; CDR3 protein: CASSQVTGAKDSPLHF; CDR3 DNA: TGCGCCAGCAGCCAAGTTACAGGGGCGAAGGATTCACCCCTCCACTTT
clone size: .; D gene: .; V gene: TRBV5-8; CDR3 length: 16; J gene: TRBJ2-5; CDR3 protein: CASVPPERGVQETQYF; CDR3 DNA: TGTGCCAGCGTACCACCCGAGAGGGGGGTCCAAGAGACCCAGTACTTC
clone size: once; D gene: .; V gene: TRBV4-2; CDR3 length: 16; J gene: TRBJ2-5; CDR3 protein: CASSQDGAAGGETQYF; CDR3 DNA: TGTGCCAGCAGCCAAGATGGGGCTGCTGGGGGGGAGACCCAGTACTTC
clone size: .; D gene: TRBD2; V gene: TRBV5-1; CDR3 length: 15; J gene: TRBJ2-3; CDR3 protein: CASSLYGTSAYTQYF; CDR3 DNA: TGCGCCAGCAGCCTCTACGGGACTAGCGCCTATACGCAGTATTTT
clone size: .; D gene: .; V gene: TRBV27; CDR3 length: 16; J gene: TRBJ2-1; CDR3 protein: CASSSELGGRCNEQFF; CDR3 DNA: TGTGCCAGCAGTTCCGAATTAGGGGGGCGGTGCAATGAGCAGTTCTTC
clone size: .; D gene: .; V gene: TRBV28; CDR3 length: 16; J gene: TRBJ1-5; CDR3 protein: CASNGSGGPGHQPQHF; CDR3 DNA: TGTGCCAGCAATGGGTCAGGAGGTCCAGGGCATCAGCCCCAGCATTTT
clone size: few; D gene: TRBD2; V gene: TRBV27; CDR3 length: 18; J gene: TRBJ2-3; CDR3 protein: CASSRSSGRPYSTDTQYF; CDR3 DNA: TGTGCCAGCAGTCGATCTAGCGGGCGTCCGTATAGCACAGATACGCAGTATTTT
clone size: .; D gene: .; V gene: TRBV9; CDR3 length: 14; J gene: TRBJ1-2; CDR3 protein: CASSEAGRKYGYTF; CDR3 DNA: TGTGCCAGCAGCGAGGCCGGACGGAAATATGGCTACACCTTC
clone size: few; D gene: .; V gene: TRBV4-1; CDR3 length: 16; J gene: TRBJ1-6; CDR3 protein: CASSQGELGPVSPLHF; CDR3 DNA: TGCGCCAGCAGCCAAGGGGAGTTAGGGCCCGTGTCACCCCTCCACTTT
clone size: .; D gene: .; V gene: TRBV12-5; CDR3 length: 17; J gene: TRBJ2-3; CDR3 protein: CASGLVLSGRSTDTQYF; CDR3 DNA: TGTGCTAGTGGTTTGGTACTCTCCGGGAGAAGCACAGATACGCAGTATTTT
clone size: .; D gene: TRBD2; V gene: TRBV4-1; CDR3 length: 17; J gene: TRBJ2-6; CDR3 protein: CASSPRGGASGANVLTF; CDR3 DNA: TGCGCCAGCAGCCCACGCGGGGGGGCGAGTGGGGCCAACGTCCTGACTTTC
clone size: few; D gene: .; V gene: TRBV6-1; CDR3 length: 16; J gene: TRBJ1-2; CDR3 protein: CASSPTNSQLSYGYTF; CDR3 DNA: TGTGCCAGCAGTCCAACCAACAGCCAATTATCCTATGGCTACACCTTC
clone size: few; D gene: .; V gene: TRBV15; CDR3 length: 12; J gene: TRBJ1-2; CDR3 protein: CATMDNRYGYTF; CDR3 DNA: TGTGCCACCATGGACAACCGCTATGGCTACACCTTC
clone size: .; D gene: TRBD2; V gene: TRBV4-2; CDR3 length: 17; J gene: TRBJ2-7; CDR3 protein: CASSQDPRDYNYYEQYF; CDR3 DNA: TGTGCCAGCAGCCAAGATCCGAGGGACTACAACTACTACGAGCAGTACTTC
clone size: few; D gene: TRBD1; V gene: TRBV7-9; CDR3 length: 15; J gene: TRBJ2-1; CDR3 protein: CASSWVVTGENEQFF; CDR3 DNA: TGTGCCAGCAGCTGGGTCGTTACAGGGGAAAATGAGCAGTTCTTC
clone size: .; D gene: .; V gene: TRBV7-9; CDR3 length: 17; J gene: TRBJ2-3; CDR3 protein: CASSLDLGGLSTDTQYF; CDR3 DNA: TGTGCCAGCAGCTTAGATCTCGGGGGACTGAGCACAGATACGCAGTATTTT
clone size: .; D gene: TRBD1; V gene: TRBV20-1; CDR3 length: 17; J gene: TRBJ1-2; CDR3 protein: CSASDDRGSSIYYGYTF; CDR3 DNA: TGCAGTGCTAGTGACGACAGGGGGTCTAGTATATACTATGGCTACACCTTC
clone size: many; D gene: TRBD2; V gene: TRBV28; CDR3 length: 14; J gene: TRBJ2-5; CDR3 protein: CASNVAGPQETQYF; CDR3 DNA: TGTGCCAGCAACGTAGCGGGACCCCAAGAGACCCAGTACTTC
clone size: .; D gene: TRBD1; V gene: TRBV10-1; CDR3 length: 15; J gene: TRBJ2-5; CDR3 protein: CASSGGQGDDETQYF; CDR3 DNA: TGCGCCAGCAGTGGGGGACAGGGAGATGACGAGACCCAGTACTTC
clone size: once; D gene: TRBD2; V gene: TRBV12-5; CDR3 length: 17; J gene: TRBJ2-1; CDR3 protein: CASGLSLGLAGDNEQFF; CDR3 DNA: TGTGCTAGTGGTTTGTCCTTAGGGTTAGCGGGGGACAATGAGCAGTTCTTC
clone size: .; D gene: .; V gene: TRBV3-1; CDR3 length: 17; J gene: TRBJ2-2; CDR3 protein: CASSHMRWKLNTGELFF; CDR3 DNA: TGTGCCAGCAGCCATATGCGTTGGAAACTGAACACCGGGGAGCTGTTTTTT
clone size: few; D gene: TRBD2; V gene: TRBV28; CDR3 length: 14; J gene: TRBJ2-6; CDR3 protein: CASANSGGANVLTF; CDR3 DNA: TGTGCCAGCGCTAATTCGGGAGGTGCCAACGTCCTGACTTTC
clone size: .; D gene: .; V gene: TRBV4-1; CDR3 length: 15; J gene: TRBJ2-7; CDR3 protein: CASSHPARTDYEQYF; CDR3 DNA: TGCGCCAGCAGCCACCCTGCTCGGACAGACTACGAGCAGTACTTC
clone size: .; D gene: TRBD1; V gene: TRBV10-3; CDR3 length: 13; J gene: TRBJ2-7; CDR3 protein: CAIRENRGDEQYF; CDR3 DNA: TGTGCCATCAGGGAGAACAGGGGTGACGAGCAGTACTTC
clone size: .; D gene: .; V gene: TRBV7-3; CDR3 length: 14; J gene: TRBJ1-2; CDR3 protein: CASSLNPGSRGYTF; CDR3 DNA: TGTGCCAGCAGCTTAAATCCGGGATCGAGAGGCTACACCTTC